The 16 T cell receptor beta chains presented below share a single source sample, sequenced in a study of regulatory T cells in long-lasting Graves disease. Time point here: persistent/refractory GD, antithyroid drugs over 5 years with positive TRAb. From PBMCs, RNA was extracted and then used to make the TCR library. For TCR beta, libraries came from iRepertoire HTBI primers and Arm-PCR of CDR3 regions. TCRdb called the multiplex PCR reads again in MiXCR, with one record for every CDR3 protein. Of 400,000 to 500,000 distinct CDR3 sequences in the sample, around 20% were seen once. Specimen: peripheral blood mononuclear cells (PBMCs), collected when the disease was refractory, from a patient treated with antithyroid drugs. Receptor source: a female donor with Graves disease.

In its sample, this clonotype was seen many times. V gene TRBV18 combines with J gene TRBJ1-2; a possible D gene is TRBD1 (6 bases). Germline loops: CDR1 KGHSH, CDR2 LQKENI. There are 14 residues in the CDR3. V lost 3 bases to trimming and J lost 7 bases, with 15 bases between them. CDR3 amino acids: CASSPWGAERGYTF. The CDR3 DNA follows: TGTGCCAGCTCACCCTGGGGGGCGGAGCGTGGCTACACCTTC.

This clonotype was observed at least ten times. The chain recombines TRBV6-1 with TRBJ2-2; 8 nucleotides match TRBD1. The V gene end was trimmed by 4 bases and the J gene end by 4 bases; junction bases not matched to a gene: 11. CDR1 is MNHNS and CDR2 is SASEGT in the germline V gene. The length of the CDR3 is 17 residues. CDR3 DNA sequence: TGTGCCAGCAGTGTTTTTCAGGGGGCTCTGGGCACCGGGGAGCTGTTTTTT. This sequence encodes CASSVFQGALGTGELFF.

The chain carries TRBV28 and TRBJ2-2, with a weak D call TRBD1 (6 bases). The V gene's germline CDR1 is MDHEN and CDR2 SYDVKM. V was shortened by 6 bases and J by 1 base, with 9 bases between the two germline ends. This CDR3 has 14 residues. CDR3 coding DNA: TGTGCCAGCAGGCCACAGGGGAACACCGGGGAGCTGTTTTTT. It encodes CASRPQGNTGELFF.

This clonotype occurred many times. The CDR3 spells CASKLILGNTEAFF. For the CDR3, the DNA is TGTGCCAGCAAGCTTATCCTGGGGAACACTGAAGCTTTCTTT. This rearrangement joins TRBV28 to TRBJ1-1, with D unresolved. V lost 7 bases, J lost 1 base, and 13 bases lay in between. CDR3 length equals 14 residues. Per germline, CDR1 MDHEN and CDR2 SYDVKM.

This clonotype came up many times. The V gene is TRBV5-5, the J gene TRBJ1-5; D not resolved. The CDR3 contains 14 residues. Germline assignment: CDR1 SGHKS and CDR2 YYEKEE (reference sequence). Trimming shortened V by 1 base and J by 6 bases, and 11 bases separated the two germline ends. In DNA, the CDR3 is TGTGCCAGCAGCTTGTTTGGGTCTGGTCAGCCCCAGCATTTT. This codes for CASSLFGSGQPQHF. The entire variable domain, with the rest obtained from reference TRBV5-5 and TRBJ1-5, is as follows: DAGVTQSPTHLIKTRGQQVTLRCSPISGHKSVSWYQQVLGQGPQFIFQYYEKEERGRGNFPDRFSARQFPNYSSELNVNALLLGDSALYLCASSLFGSGQPQHFGDGTRLSIL.

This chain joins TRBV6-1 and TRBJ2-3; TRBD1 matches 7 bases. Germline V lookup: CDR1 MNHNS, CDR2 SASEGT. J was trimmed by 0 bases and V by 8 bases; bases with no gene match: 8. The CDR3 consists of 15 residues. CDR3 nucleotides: TGTGCCAGCCGATTTCAGGACAGGAGCACAGATACGCAGTATTTT. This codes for CASRFQDRSTDTQYF.

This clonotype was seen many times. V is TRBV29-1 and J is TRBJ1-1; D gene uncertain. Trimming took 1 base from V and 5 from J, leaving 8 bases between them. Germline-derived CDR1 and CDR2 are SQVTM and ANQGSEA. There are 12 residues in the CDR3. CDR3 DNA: TGCAGCGTTGAAGGCCGAGGGACTGAAGCTTTCTTT. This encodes CSVEGRGTEAFF.

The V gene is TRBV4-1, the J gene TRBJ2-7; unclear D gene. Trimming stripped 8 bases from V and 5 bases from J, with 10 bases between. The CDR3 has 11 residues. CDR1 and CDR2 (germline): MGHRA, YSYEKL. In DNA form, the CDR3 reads TGCGCCAGCTCCGCTAGAGACGAGCAGTACTTC. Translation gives CASSARDEQYF.

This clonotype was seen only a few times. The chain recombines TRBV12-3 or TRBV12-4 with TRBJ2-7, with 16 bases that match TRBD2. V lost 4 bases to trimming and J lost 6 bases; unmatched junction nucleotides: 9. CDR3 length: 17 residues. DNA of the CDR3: TGTGCCAGCAGTTCGGGACTAGCGGGAGGGCGGATTGCCGAGCAGTACTTC. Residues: CASSSGLAGGRIAEQYF.

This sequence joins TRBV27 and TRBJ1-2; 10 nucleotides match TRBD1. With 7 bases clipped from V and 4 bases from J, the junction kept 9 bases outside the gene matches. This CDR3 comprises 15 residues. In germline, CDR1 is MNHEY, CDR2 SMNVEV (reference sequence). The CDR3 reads CASKLSGQGSYGYTF. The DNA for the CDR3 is TGTGCCAGCAAGTTGTCGGGACAGGGGAGCTATGGCTACACCTTC.

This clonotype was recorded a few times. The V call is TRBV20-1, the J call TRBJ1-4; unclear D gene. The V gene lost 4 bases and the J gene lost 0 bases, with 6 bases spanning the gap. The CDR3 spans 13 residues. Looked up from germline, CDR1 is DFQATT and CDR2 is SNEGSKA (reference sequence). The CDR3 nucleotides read TGCAGTGCTAAGCGGACAACTAATGAAAAACTGTTTTTT. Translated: CSAKRTTNEKLFF.

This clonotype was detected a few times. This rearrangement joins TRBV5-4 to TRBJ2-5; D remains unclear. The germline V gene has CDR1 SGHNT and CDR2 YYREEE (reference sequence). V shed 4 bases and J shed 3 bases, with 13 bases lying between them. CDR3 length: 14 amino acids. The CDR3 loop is CASSPQNTEETQYF. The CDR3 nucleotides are TGTGCCAGCAGCCCTCAGAATACGGAAGAGACCCAGTACTTC.

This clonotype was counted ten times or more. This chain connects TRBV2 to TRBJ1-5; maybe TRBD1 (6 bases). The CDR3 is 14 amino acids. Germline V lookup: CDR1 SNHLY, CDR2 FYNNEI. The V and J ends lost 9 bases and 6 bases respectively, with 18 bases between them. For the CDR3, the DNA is TGTGCCAGTAGGGACTCCGGGGGGCCTCAGCCCCAGCATTTT. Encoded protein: CASRDSGGPQPQHF.

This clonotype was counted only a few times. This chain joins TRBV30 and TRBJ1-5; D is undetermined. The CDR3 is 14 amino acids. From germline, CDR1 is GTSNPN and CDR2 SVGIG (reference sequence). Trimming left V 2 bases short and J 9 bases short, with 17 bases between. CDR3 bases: TGTGCCTGGAGTTTTAACGGGAGGAAGGGGCCCCAGCATTTT. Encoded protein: CAWSFNGRKGPQHF.

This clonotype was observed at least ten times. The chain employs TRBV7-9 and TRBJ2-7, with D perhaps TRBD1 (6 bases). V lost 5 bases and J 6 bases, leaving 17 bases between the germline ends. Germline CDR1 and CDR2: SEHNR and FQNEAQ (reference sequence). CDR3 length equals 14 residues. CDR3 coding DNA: TGTGCCAGCAGCGCTTGGGACACGTGGGGCGAGCAGTACTTC. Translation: CASSAWDTWGEQYF.

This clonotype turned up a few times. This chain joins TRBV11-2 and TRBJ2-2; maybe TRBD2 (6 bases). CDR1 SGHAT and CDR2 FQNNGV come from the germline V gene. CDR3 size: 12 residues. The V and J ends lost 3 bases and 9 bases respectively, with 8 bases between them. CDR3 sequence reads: CASSFAGRELFF. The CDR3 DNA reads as TGTGCCAGCAGCTTTGCGGGAAGGGAGCTGTTTTTT.